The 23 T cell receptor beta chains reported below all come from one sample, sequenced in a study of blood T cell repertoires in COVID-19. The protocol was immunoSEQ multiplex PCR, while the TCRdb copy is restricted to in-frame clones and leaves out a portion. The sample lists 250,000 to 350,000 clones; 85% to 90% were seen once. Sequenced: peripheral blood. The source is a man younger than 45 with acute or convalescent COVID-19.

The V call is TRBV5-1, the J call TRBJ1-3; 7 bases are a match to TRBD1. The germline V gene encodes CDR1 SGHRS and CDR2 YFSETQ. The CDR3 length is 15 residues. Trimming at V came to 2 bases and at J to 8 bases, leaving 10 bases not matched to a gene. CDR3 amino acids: CASSLLTGEGHTIYF. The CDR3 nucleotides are TGCGCCAGCAGCTTACTAACAGGGGAAGGTCACACCATATATTTT.

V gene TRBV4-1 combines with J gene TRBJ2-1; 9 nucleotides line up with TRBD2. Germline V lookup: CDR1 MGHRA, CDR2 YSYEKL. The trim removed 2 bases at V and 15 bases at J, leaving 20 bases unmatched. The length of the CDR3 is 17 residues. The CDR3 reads CASSQTSGRTNWGRRFF. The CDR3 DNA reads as TGCGCCAGCAGCCAAACAAGCGGGAGGACTAACTGGGGGCGTAGGTTCTTC.

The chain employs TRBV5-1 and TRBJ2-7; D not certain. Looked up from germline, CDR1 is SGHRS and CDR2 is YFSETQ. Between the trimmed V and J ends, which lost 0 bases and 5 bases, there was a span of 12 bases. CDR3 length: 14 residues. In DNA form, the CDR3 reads TGCGCCAGCAGCTTGGACCAGCGTCCCCACGAGCAGTACTTC. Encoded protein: CASSLDQRPHEQYF.

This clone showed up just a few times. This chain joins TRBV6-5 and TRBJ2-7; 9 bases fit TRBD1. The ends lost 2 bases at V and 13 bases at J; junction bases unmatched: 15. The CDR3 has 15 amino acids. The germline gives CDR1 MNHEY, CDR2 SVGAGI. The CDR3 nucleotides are TGTGCCAGCAGTTACGGGACGGACAGGGGATTCCCGTTTTACTTC. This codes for CASSYGTDRGFPFYF.

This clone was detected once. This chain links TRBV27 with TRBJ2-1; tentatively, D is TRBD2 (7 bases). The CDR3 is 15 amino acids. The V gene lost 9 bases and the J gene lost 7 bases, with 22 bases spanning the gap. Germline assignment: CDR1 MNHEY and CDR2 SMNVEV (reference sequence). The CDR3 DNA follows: TGTGCCAGGCTTTTCGGGTGGGAGGGGGGAAATGAGCAGTTCTTC. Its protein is CARLFGWEGGNEQFF.

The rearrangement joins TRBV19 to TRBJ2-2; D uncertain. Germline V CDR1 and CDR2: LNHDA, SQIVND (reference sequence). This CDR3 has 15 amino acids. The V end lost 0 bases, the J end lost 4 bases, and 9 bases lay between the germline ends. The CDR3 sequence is CASSIDRATTGELFF. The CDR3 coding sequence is TGTGCCAGTAGTATAGATCGCGCCACCACCGGGGAGCTGTTTTTT.

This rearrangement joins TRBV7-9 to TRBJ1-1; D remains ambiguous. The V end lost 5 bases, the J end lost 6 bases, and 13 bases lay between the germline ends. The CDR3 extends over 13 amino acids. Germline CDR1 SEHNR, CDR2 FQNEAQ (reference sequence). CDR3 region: CASSVGGRSEAFF. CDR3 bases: TGTGCCAGCAGCGTGGGTGGCAGGTCTGAAGCTTTCTTT.

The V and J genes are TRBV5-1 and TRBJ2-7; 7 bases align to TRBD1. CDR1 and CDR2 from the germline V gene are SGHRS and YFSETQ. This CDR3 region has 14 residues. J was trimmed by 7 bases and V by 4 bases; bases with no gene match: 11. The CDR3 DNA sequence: TGCGCCAGCAGCCACTTCGAGGGGGCGCGTGAGCAGTACTTC. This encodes CASSHFEGAREQYF.

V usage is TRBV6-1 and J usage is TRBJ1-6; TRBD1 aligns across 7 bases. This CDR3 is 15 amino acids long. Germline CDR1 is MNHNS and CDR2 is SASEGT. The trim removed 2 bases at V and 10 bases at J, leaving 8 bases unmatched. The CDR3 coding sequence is TGTGCCAGCAGTGAATTAAACAGGGGTAAATCACCCCTCCACTTT. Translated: CASSELNRGKSPLHF.

CDR3 coding DNA: TGCGCCAGCAGCTCTCGACAGGGGACGGGCTACACCTTC. Protein product: CASSSRQGTGYTF. This chain links TRBV5-1 with TRBJ1-2, with 8 bases that match TRBD1. V lost 3 bases, J lost 8 bases, and 6 bases stayed unmatched. Germline V gene sequence: CDR1 SGHRS, CDR2 YFSETQ. CDR3 length equals 13 residues.

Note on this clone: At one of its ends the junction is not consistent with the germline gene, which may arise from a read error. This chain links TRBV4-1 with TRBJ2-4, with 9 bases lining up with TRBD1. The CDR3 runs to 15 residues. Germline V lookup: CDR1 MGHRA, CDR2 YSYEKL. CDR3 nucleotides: TGCGCCAGCAGACAAGCCCCCGGGACAGGGAACATTCAGTACTTC. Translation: CASRQAPGTGNIQYF.

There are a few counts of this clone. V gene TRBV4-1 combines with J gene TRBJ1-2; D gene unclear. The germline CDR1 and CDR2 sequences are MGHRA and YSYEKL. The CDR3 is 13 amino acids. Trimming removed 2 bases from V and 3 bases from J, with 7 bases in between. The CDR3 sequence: CASSQFPDYGYTF. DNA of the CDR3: TGCGCCAGCAGCCAATTCCCGGACTATGGCTACACCTTC.

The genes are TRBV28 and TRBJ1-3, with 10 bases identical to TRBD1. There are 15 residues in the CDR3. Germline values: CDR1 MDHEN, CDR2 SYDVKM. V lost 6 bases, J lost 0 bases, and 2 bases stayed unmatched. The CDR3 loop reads CASRGQGNSGNTIYF. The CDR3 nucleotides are TGTGCCAGCAGGGGACAGGGGAACTCTGGAAACACCATATATTTT.

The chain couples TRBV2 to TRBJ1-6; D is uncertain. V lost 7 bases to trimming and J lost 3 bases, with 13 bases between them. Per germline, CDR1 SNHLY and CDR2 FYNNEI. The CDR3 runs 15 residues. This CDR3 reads CASISPGSYNSPLHF. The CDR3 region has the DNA TGTGCCAGCATTTCGCCGGGGAGCTATAATTCACCCCTCCACTTT.

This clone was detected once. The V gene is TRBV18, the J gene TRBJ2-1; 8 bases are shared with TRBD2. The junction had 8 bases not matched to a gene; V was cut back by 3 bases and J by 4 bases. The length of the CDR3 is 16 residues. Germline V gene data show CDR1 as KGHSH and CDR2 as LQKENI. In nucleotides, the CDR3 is TGTGCCAGCTCACCTAGTGCCGGACTAGCATACAATGAGCAGTTCTTC. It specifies CASSPSAGLAYNEQFF.

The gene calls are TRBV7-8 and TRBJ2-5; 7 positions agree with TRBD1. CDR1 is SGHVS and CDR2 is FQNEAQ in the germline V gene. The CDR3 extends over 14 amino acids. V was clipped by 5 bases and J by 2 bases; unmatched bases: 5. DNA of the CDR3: TGTGCCAGCAGCCCGAGGGGACAGCAAGAGACCCAGTACTTC. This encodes CASSPRGQQETQYF.

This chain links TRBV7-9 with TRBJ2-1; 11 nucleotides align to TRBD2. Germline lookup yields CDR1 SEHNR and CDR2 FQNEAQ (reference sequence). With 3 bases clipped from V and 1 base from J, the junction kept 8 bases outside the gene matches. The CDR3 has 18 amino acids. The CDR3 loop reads CASSFQLVAGGSYNEQFF. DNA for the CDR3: TGTGCCAGCAGCTTTCAATTAGTAGCGGGAGGGTCCTACAATGAGCAGTTCTTC.

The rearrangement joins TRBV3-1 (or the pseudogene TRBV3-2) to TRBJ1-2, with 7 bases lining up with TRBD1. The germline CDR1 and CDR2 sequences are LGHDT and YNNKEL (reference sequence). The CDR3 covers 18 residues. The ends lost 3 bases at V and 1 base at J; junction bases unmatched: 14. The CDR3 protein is CASSQSGTARSFNYGYTF. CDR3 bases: TGTGCCAGCAGCCAGTCCGGGACAGCTCGCTCATTTAACTATGGCTACACCTTC.

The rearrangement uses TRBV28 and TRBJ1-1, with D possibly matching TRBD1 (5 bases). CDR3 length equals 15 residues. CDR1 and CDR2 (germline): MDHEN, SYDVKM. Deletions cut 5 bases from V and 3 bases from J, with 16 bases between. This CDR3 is CASSPLGGAYTEAFF. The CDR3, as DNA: TGTGCCAGCAGTCCCCTCGGGGGAGCGTACACTGAAGCTTTCTTT.

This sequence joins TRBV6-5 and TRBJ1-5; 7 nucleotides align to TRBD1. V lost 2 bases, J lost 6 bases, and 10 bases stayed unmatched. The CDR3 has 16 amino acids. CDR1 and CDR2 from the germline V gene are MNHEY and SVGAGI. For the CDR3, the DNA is TGTGCCAGCAGTTACCGTTTGAGGGGGCGCGGTCAGCCCCAGCATTTT. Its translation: CASSYRLRGRGQPQHF.

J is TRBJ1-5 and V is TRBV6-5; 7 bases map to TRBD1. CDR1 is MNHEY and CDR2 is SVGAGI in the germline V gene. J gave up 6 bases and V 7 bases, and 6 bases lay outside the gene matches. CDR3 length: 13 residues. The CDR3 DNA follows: TGTGCCAGCAACCGACAGGGACTTCAGCCCCAGCATTTT. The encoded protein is CASNRQGLQPQHF.

DNA of the CDR3: TGTGCCAGCAGAACCACGGGGGATAATGAGCAGTTCTTC. It specifies CASRTTGDNEQFF. V usage is TRBV28 and J usage is TRBJ2-1; maybe TRBD2 (6 bases). CDR3 length equals 13 residues. V gave up 6 bases and J gave up 7 bases, with 13 bases separating them. Germline assignment: CDR1 MDHEN and CDR2 SYDVKM.

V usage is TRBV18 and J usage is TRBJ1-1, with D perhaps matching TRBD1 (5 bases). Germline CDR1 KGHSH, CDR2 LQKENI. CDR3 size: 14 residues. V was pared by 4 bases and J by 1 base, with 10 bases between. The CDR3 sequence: CASSLGRENTEAFF. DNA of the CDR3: TGTGCCAGCTCACTGGGGCGAGAGAACACTGAAGCTTTCTTT.